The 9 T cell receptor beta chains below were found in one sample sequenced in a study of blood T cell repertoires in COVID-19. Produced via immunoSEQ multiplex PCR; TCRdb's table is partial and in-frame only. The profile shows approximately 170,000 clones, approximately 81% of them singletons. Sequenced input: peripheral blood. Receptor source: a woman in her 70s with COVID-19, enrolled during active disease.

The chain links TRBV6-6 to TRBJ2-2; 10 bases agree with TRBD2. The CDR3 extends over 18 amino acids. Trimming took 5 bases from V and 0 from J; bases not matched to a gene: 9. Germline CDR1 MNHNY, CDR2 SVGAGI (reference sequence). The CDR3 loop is CASSPRAGTSANTGELFF. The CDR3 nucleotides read TGTGCCAGCAGTCCACGAGCCGGGACTAGCGCGAACACCGGGGAGCTGTTTTTT.

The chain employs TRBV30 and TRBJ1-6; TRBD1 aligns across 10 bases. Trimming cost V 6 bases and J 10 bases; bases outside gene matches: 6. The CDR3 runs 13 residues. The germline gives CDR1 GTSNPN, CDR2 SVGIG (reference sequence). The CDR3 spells CACTGQGDSPLHF. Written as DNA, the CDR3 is TGTGCCTGCACAGGACAGGGGGACTCACCCCTCCACTTT.

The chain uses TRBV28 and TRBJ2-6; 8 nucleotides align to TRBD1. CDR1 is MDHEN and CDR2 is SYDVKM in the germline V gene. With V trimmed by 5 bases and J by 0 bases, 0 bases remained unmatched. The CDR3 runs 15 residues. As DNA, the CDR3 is TGTGCCAGCAGTACAGGGGGCTCTGGGGCCAACGTCCTGACTTTC. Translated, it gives CASSTGGSGANVLTF.

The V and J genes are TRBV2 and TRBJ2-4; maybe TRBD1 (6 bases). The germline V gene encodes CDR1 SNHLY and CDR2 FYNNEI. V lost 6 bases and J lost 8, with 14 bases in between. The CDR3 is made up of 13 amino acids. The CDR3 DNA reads TGTGCCAGCAGGGGCAGGGGAAACCACATTCAGTACTTC. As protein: CASRGRGNHIQYF.

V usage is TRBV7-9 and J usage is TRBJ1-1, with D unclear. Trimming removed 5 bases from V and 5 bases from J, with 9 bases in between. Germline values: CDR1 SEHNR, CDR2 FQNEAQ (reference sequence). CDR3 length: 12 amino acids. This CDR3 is CASSPRETEAFF. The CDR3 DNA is TGTGCCAGCAGCCCCCGGGAAACTGAAGCTTTCTTT.

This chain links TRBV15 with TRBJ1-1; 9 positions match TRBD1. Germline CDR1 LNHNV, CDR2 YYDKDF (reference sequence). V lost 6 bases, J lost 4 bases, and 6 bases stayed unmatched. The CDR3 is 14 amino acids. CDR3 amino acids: CATRTDRGGTEAFF. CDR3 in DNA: TGTGCCACCAGGACCGACAGGGGGGGCACTGAAGCTTTCTTT.

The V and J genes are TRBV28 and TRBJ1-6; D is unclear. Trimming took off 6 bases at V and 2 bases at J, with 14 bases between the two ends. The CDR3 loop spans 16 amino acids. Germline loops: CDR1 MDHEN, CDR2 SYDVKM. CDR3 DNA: TGTGCCAGCAGCCTCCTCTCGGTAGCCTATAATTCACCCCTCCACTTT. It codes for CASSLLSVAYNSPLHF.

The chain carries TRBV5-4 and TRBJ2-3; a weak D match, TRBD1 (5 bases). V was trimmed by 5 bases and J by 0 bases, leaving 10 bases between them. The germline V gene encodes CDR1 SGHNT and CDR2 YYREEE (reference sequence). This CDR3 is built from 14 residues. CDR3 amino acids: CASRAGISTDTQYF. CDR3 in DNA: TGTGCCAGCAGGGCAGGGATTAGCACAGATACGCAGTATTTT.

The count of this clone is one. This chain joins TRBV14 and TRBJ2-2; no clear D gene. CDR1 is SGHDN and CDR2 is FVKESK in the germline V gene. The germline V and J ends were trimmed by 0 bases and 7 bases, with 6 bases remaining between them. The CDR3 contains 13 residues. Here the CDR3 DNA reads TGTGCCAGCAGCCAAGATATTCGCGGGGAGCTGTTTTTT. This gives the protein CASSQDIRGELFF.